The T cell receptor beta chain described here comes from a study of cytotoxic CD8 clonotypes in ibrutinib-treated CLL. Study information: Included were about 11 relapsed/refractory and roughly 15 treatment-naive patients, of whom approximately 18 were IGHV unmutated. Study observations and caveats: Sustained-remission patients were sampled at different times than progressing patients were. The study found baseline clonality above age-matched healthy donors, tracking circulating CD8+ T-cell counts. There were few public clonotypes, and on treatment they contracted or stayed stable.

Worth noting for this clone: Its antigen is as yet unknown.

Libraries were prepared by immunoSEQ multiplex PCR; TCRdb keeps only in-frame clonotypes and omits some of them. This table has some 150,000 clones, 70% to 90% appearing once. The sample was PBMCs, taken after 36 months of ibrutinib treatment. The source is a human donor with chronic lymphocytic leukemia.

In nucleotides, the CDR3 is TGTGCCAGCACTCGGGGAGGGCCAAGGGAGACCCAGTACTTC. The encoded protein is CASTRGGPRETQYF. The gene calls are TRBV6-6 and TRBJ2-5, with 7 positions matching TRBD2. Trimming removed 7 bases from V and 5 bases from J; junction bases left unmatched: 10. CDR1 and CDR2 (germline): MNHNY, SVGAGI (reference sequence). The CDR3 length is 14 residues.